This T cell receptor (beta chain) was retrieved from a study of long-term antiretroviral therapy in people with HIV. The germline V and J ends were trimmed by 2 bases and 2 bases, with 10 bases remaining between them. The CDR3 is 15 residues long. Germline CDR1 reads MDHEN; CDR2 reads SYDVKM. Researchers ran immunoSEQ v3.0 at survey level. Profiling relied on immunoSEQ multiplex PCR, and the TCRdb table lists in-frame clones only, not all of them. The sample yields some 20,000 clones, just over 75% seen once. The source of this sequence is a middle-aged man with HIV. The rearrangement joins TRBV28 to TRBJ1-5, with a possible D match to TRBD1 (5 bases). Material: unsorted PBMCs, obtained 2.2 years after starting antiretroviral therapy. The CDR3 bases are TGTGCCAGCAGTTTAGACAGCCTCCGCAATCAGCCCCAGCATTTT. This gives the protein CASSLDSLRNQPQHF. The complete variable domain, with remaining parts taken from reference TRBV28 and TRBJ1-5, reads DVKVTQSSRYLVKRTGEKVFLECVQDMDHENMFWYRQDPGLGLRLIYFSYDVKMKEKGDIPEGYSVSREKKERFSLILESASTNQTSMYLCASSLDSLRNQPQHFGDGTRLSIL.